This note documents a single T cell receptor (beta chain) sequence. CDR1 and CDR2 from the germline V gene are MNHEY and SVGEGT. This CDR3 comprises 14 residues. V shed 0 bases, J shed 8 bases, and the junction held 5 bases outside the gene matches. The sample comes from a study of control samples from healthy donors and cancer patients. Repertoires were generated with immunoSEQ multiplex PCR, while TCRdb's copy carries only in-frame clones and drops some. The table shows 130,000 or so clones, with 85% to 95% occurring only once. The clonotype comes from a man between 60 and 75 years old with colorectal cancer. Sequenced sample: PBMCs. This chain links TRBV6-2 or TRBV6-3 with TRBJ1-2, with 8 bases aligning to TRBD1. The CDR3 protein is CASSYSAGGVGYTF. DNA of the CDR3: TGTGCCAGCAGTTACTCTGCAGGGGGCGTAGGCTACACCTTC.